These T cell receptor beta chains were read from a single sample in a study of monozygotic twins with inflammatory bowel disease. TCRdb reprocessed the 5' RACE reads, with one entry per CDR3 protein and no DNA. This sample carries 350,000 to 500,000 distinct CDR3 sequences, with about 2.6% going to the ten biggest clones. Sequenced: blood. These receptors originate from a human donor with ulcerative colitis or Crohn's disease, or a healthy co-twin of an affected twin (not recorded which). The CDR3 runs from the conserved cysteine through the conserved F or W.

TRBV12-3/TRBV12-4	TRBJ1-1	CASSQSLGAFF
TRBV7-2	TRBJ2-5	CASSPYAEETQYF
TRBV11-1	TRBJ2-2	CASSFGETGELFF
TRBV15	TRBJ1-5	CATRKGDGISNQPQHF
TRBV7-9	TRBJ1-5	CASSPAGGGQPQHF
TRBV7-2	TRBJ2-1	CASSFVGGSSYNEQFF
TRBV20-1	TRBJ2-7	CSARKRGTARPYEQYF
TRBV6-5	TRBJ2-1	CASSSTGVWNEQFF
TRBV7-2	TRBJ1-5	CASSLDRQGTQHF
TRBV3-1	TRBJ1-4	CASSQSRPNEKLFF
TRBV28	TRBJ2-1	CASSFALAGGPSGSGNEQFF
TRBV4-1	TRBJ2-2	CASSQGTSGGASTGELFF
TRBV5-1	TRBJ1-2	CASSFQSHANYGYTF
TRBV7-6	TRBJ2-3	CASSLLGIAGVQDTQYF
TRBV15	TRBJ2-3	CATSRSGGSTDTQYF
TRBV5-4	TRBJ2-2	CASSGRRGSHTGELFF
TRBV5-1	TRBJ2-3	CASSFRPTGDSTDTQYF
TRBV7-2	TRBJ1-1	CASSLEGHGYTEAFF
TRBV20-1	TRBJ1-5	CSAPAEGHSNQPQHF
TRBV28	TRBJ1-5	CASSLKTNQPQHF
TRBV24-1	TRBJ2-1	CATSDLGLRRFF
TRBV19	TRBJ1-1	CASSWGVGTEAFF